This T cell receptor (beta chain) derives from a study of cytomegalovirus exposure and HLA in healthy donors. Study as a whole: A preliminary data release comprised approximately 85 million unique TCRs obtained from HLA-typed donors.

Study results and caveats: V- and J-gene trimming in TCR beta was tied to a missense DCLRE1C variant by an analysis performed later. A later look showed TCR association rates differing by HLA locus, highest for DRB1 and lowest for HLA-C. Some V segments could not be told apart, so they were left out, TRBV6-2 and TRBV6-3 among them.

A remark on this clone: Its antigen remains unidentified.

This CDR3 is built from 13 residues. Trimming cost V 4 bases and J 5 bases, with 13 bases left between them. The V gene's germline CDR1 is SGHRS and CDR2 YFSETQ. A multiplex PCR was run with 60 Vbeta primers and 13 Jbeta primers. Some clones are missing from TCRdb's copy, which holds only in-frame ones; the method was immunoSEQ multiplex PCR. The profile shows over 100,000 clones, about 61% of them singletons. The sequence was obtained from a woman younger than 45 in good health and CMV-seronegative. The specimen was PBMCs. The chain is built from TRBV5-1 and TRBJ2-7, with TRBD2 as a possible D gene (5 bases). The CDR3 is CASSLAFTDEQYF. The CDR3 DNA is TGCGCCAGCAGCCTAGCATTTACCGACGAGCAGTACTTC.